The clone carrying this T cell receptor (beta chain) was seen only a few times. What it recognizes is unknown. These data are taken from a study of molecular identifiers for immune sequencing clone quantification. Study outcomes and limitations: Over 97% of CMV-specific effector molecules, but under 1% of naive ones, were in clones above 20 copies. Barcode collisions between identical TCR molecules could shrink estimates of highly expanded clone sizes.

Germline V gives CDR1 SGDLS, CDR2 YYNGEE. The CDR3 has 16 residues. J gave up 9 bases and V 0 bases, and 12 bases lay outside the gene matches. Making the bulk TCR libraries relied on previously described methods and listed TCR primers. MiXCR, applied by TCRdb to the PCR reads, yields one record per CDR3 protein. The profile covers about 640,000 distinct CDR3 sequences, with less than 20% appearing a single time and under 0.95% taken by the ten largest. V gene TRBV9 combines with J gene TRBJ2-1; 7 bases agree with TRBD2. The sequencing sample was made of naive CD8+ T cells from blood, with Jurkat cell RNA spiked in. Documented subset: FACS-sorted CD8+CD4-CCR7+CD45RA+ naive T cells. This clonotype was sampled from a human donor in good health. Some libraries in this study had Jurkat cell RNA spiked in. CDR3 coding DNA: TGTGCCAGCAGCGTAGAACGGGAGGTCAGGTACGGTGAGCAGTTCTTC. Encoded protein: CASSVEREVRYGEQFF.